The clone carrying this T cell receptor beta chain was recorded a few times. Its specificity is unknown. Additional DNA sequences in this sample encode the identical CDR3. This sample stems from a study of beta chain features in type 1 diabetes. Sorting based on CD45RO/CCR7/CD25/CD127/CD95/CD27 separated CD4+ naive, central memory, regulatory and stem cell-like memory cells. Study-wide findings and caveats: A definitive answer on HLA type influencing TCRB rearrangement was not reached here.

All of the isolated RNA was reverse transcribed, so expressed TCRB transcripts were sequenced. TCRdb keeps only in-frame clones here, not all; method: immunoSEQ multiplex PCR. This sample has 360,000 or so clones; around 20% occur once, and the top ten carry 0.035% to 0.05%. Input material: naive CD4+ T cells from blood. This sequence originates from a woman between 18 and 29 years old in good health.

CDR3 DNA sequence: TGCAGCGTTGAAGGGGCGAGCACTGAAGCTTTCTTT. This gives the protein CSVEGASTEAFF. The V and J genes are TRBV29-1 and TRBJ1-1, with D uncertain. Germline CDR1 is SQVTM and CDR2 is ANQGSEA. There are 12 residues in the CDR3. Trimming removed 1 base at V and 4 bases at J, with 7 bases between.